A selection of T cell receptor beta chains follows, all from one sample in a study of response to subunit inactivated influenza vaccine. TCRdb independently ran MiXCR on the RT-PCR reads; one entry per CDR3 protein. This sample has more than 450,000 distinct CDR3 sequences, with roughly 8.2% found just once. Sequencing was performed on PBMCs from blood, taken roughly 24 months after vaccination. The receptors come from a man between 50 and 69 years old who received an inactivated influenza vaccine. CDR3s include the opening cysteine and the closing phenylalanine or tryptophan. The order of the fields is CDR3 protein, CDR3 DNA, D gene, J gene, V gene, clone size. D genes are given only for firm matches. Some rows mark clone size as missing; the rest say once, few, many or name a class of expanded clone.

CDR3 protein: CASSYQGARSTEAFF
CDR3 DNA: TGTGCCAGCAGTTACCAGGGGGCGCGGAGTACTGAAGCTTTCTTT
D gene: TRBD1
J gene: TRBJ1-1
V gene: TRBV12-3/TRBV12-4
clone size: many

CDR3 protein: CASSQDVDSTEAFF
CDR3 DNA: TGCGCCAGCAGCCAAGACGTGGACTCTACTGAAGCTTTCTTT
D gene: NA
J gene: TRBJ1-1
V gene: TRBV4-3
clone size: many

CDR3 protein: CASSQGAYNYGYTF
CDR3 DNA: TGCGCCAGCAGCCAAGGGGCATACAACTATGGCTACACCTTC
D gene: NA
J gene: TRBJ1-2
V gene: TRBV4-3
clone size: NA

CDR3 protein: CASSRSGTGFTGELFF
CDR3 DNA: TGCGCCAGCAGCCGATCCGGGACAGGGTTTACCGGGGAGCTGTTTTTT
D gene: TRBD1
J gene: TRBJ2-2
V gene: TRBV5-1
clone size: NA

CDR3 protein: CASSEYRGDYGCTF
CDR3 DNA: TGTGCCAGCAGTGAATACAGGGGGGACTATGGCTGCACCTTC
D gene: TRBD1
J gene: TRBJ1-2
V gene: TRBV6-1
clone size: NA

CDR3 protein: CASNRQGLETQYF
CDR3 DNA: TGTGCCAGCAATCGACAGGGGTTGGAGACCCAGTACTTC
D gene: TRBD1
J gene: TRBJ2-5
V gene: TRBV25-1
clone size: NA

CDR3 protein: CAQTGCRETQYF
CDR3 DNA: TGTGCCCAAACAGGGTGCAGGGAGACCCAGTACTTC
D gene: NA
J gene: TRBJ2-5
V gene: TRBV7-4
clone size: NA

CDR3 protein: CSASPAGNTGELFF
CDR3 DNA: TGCAGTGCTAGTCCGGCCGGGAACACCGGGGAGCTGTTTTTT
D gene: NA
J gene: TRBJ2-2
V gene: TRBV20-1
clone size: NA

CDR3 protein: CASSYLRASWGTDTQYF
CDR3 DNA: TGTGCCAGCAGTTACCTCAGGGCCTCCTGGGGCACAGATACGCAGTATTTT
D gene: NA
J gene: TRBJ2-3
V gene: TRBV5-4
clone size: few

CDR3 protein: CATGLAGGPGTDTQYF
CDR3 DNA: TGCGCCACCGGACTAGCGGGGGGGCCGGGCACAGATACGCAGTATTTT
D gene: TRBD2
J gene: TRBJ2-3
V gene: TRBV5-1
clone size: NA

CDR3 protein: CASRSGTSGNYWYNEQFF
CDR3 DNA: TGCGCCAGCAGATCCGGGACTAGCGGGAATTATTGGTACAATGAGCAGTTCTTC
D gene: TRBD2
J gene: TRBJ2-1
V gene: TRBV5-1
clone size: few

CDR3 protein: CASSPDRGRTDTQYF
CDR3 DNA: TGTGCCAGCAGCCCAGACAGGGGGCGGACAGATACGCAGTATTTT
D gene: TRBD1
J gene: TRBJ2-3
V gene: TRBV9
clone size: NA

CDR3 protein: CASSPGLADGNIQYF
CDR3 DNA: TGTGCCAGCAGCCCAGGACTAGCGGATGGAAACATTCAGTACTTC
D gene: TRBD2
J gene: TRBJ2-4
V gene: TRBV9
clone size: many

CDR3 protein: CASSSIQGTDTQYF
CDR3 DNA: TGCGCCAGCAGCTCGATACAGGGGACAGATACGCAGTATTTT
D gene: TRBD1
J gene: TRBJ2-3
V gene: TRBV5-1
clone size: NA

CDR3 protein: CASSQEGSFRSGANVLTF
CDR3 DNA: TGTGCCAGCAGCCAAGAGGGCAGCTTTCGGTCCGGGGCCAACGTCCTGACTTTC
D gene: NA
J gene: TRBJ2-6
V gene: TRBV3-1
clone size: few

CDR3 protein: CASTTAGTGGFGNQPQHF
CDR3 DNA: TGCGCCAGCACGACAGCCGGGACAGGGGGATTTGGCAATCAGCCCCAGCATTTT
D gene: TRBD1
J gene: TRBJ1-5
V gene: TRBV23-1
clone size: NA

CDR3 protein: CAISIQDGEQYF
CDR3 DNA: TGTGCCATCAGTATACAGGATGGGGAGCAGTACTTC
D gene: NA
J gene: TRBJ2-7
V gene: TRBV10-3
clone size: few

CDR3 protein: CASSAGVSSYNEQFF
CDR3 DNA: TGTGCCAGCAGTGCCGGGGTTAGCTCCTACAATGAGCAGTTCTTC
D gene: NA
J gene: TRBJ2-1
V gene: TRBV2
clone size: many

CDR3 protein: CASSFGDLRQFF
CDR3 DNA: TGTGCCAGCAGTTTCGGGGACTTAAGGCAGTTCTTC
D gene: NA
J gene: TRBJ2-1
V gene: TRBV12-3/TRBV12-4
clone size: many

CDR3 protein: CATSDLRSGSGTQYF
CDR3 DNA: TGTGCCACCAGTGATTTGCGGTCGGGGAGTGGTACGCAGTATTTT
D gene: NA
J gene: TRBJ2-3
V gene: TRBV24-1
clone size: few

CDR3 protein: CASTLGTETQYF
CDR3 DNA: TGTGCCAGCACCTTAGGGACAGAGACCCAGTACTTC
D gene: NA
J gene: TRBJ2-5
V gene: TRBV7-2
clone size: many

CDR3 protein: CASSQPGLAGNEQFF
CDR3 DNA: TGCGCCAGCAGCCAGCCGGGACTAGCGGGTAATGAGCAGTTCTTC
D gene: TRBD2
J gene: TRBJ2-1
V gene: TRBV4-1
clone size: many

CDR3 protein: CASSAPRKVHETQYF
CDR3 DNA: TGTGCCAGCAGCGCTCCCCGGAAGGTTCATGAGACCCAGTACTTC
D gene: NA
J gene: TRBJ2-5
V gene: TRBV7-2
clone size: few

CDR3 protein: CAWSTGTLNTEAFF
CDR3 DNA: TGTGCCTGGAGTACGGGGACTCTGAACACTGAAGCTTTCTTT
D gene: NA
J gene: TRBJ1-1
V gene: TRBV30
clone size: NA

CDR3 protein: CASGGVNNEQFF
CDR3 DNA: TGTGCCAGCGGCGGGGTAAACAATGAGCAGTTCTTC
D gene: NA
J gene: TRBJ2-1
V gene: TRBV2
clone size: many

CDR3 protein: CSAGSSVSTDTQYF
CDR3 DNA: TGCAGTGCTGGCTCTAGCGTAAGCACAGATACGCAGTATTTT
D gene: NA
J gene: TRBJ2-3
V gene: TRBV20-1
clone size: few

CDR3 protein: CATSDPAGTDTQYF
CDR3 DNA: TGTGCCACCAGTGATCCTGCGGGCACAGATACGCAGTATTTT
D gene: NA
J gene: TRBJ2-3
V gene: TRBV24-1
clone size: few

CDR3 protein: CASSQDPAGGRGDTQYF
CDR3 DNA: TGCGCCAGCAGCCAAGATCCGGCGGGGGGTCGGGGAGATACGCAGTATTTT
D gene: TRBD2
J gene: TRBJ2-3
V gene: TRBV4-3
clone size: NA

CDR3 protein: CASSPQRGHLSTDTQYF
CDR3 DNA: TGTGCCAGCAGCCCACAGCGGGGGCACCTGAGCACAGATACGCAGTATTTT
D gene: TRBD2
J gene: TRBJ2-3
V gene: TRBV7-2
clone size: NA

CDR3 protein: CSALPGALTEQFF
CDR3 DNA: TGCAGTGCTCTTCCGGGAGCCCTTACGGAGCAGTTCTTC
D gene: NA
J gene: TRBJ2-1
V gene: TRBV20-1
clone size: few

CDR3 protein: CSVGGGYLNTEAFF
CDR3 DNA: TGCAGCGTTGGAGGGGGGTACTTGAACACTGAAGCTTTCTTT
D gene: NA
J gene: TRBJ1-1
V gene: TRBV29-1
clone size: NA